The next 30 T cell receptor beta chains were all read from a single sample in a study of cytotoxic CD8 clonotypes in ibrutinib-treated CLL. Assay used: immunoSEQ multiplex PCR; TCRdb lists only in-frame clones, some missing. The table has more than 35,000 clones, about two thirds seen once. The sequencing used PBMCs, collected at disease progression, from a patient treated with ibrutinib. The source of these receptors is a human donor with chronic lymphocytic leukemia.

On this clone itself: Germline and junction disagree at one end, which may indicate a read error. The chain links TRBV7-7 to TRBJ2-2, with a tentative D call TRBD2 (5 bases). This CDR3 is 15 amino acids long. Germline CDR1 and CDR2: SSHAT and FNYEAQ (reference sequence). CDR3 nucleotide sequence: TGTGCTAGCAGCTTAGAGTCTAGCCGCACCGGGGAGCTGTTTTTT. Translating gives CASSLESSRTGELFF.

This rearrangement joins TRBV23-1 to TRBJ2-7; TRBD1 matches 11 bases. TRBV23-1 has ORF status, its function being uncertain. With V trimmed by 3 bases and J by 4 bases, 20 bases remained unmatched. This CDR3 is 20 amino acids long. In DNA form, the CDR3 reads TGCGCCAGCAGTCACCCAGAGGACAGGGGGCCATGGAGCAAAATTTACGAGCAGTACTTC. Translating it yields CASSHPEDRGPWSKIYEQYF.

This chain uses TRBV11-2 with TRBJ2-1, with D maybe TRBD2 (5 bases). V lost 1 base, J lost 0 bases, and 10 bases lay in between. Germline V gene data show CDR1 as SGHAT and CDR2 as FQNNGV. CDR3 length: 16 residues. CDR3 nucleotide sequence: TGTGCCAGCAGCTTAGGTACGGGGAACTCCTACAATGAGCAGTTCTTC. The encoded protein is CASSLGTGNSYNEQFF.

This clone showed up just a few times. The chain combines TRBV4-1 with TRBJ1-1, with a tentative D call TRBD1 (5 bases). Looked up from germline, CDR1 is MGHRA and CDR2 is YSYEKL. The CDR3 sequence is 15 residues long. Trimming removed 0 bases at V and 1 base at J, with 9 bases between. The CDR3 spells CASSQEAGTNTEAFF. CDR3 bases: TGCGCCAGCAGCCAAGAGGCGGGGACGAACACTGAAGCTTTCTTT.

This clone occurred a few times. CDR3 sequence (DNA): TGCGCCAGCAGCTTGCAAGCGGGGGGCACCGGGGAGCTGTTTTTT. Its protein is CASSLQAGGTGELFF. V is TRBV5-1 and J is TRBJ2-2; 9 bases line up with TRBD2. The CDR3 consists of 15 residues. From germline, CDR1 is SGHRS and CDR2 YFSETQ. Trimming at V came to 1 base and at J to 4 bases, leaving 2 bases not matched to a gene.

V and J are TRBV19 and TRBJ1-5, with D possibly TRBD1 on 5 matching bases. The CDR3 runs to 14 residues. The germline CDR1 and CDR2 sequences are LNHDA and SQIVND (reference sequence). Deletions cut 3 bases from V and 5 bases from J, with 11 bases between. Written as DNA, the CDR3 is TGTGCCAGTAGTATGAGCTGGGGGGATCAGCCCCAGCATTTT. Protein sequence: CASSMSWGDQPQHF.

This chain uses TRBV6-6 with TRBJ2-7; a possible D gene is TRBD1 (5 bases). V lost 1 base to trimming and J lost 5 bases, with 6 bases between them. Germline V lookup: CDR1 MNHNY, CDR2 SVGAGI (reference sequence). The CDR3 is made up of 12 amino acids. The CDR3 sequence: CASSYYRNEQYF. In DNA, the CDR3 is TGTGCCAGCAGTTACTACAGGAACGAGCAGTACTTC.

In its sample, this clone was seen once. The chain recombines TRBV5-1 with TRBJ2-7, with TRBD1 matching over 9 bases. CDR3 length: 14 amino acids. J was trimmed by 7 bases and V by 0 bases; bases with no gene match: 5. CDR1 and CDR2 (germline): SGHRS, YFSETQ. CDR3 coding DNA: TGCGCCAGCAGCTTGGGGACAGGGGTAGGGGAGCAGTACTTC. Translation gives CASSLGTGVGEQYF.

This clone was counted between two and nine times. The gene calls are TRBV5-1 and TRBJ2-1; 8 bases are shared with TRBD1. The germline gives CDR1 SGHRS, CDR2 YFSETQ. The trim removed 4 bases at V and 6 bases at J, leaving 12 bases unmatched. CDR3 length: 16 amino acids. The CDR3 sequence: CASSPQSGTGGNEQFF. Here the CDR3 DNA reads TGCGCCAGCAGCCCCCAATCCGGGACAGGAGGCAATGAGCAGTTCTTC. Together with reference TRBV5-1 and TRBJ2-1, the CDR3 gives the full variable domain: KAGVTQTPRYLIKTRGQQVTLSCSPISGHRSVSWYQQTPGQGLQFLFEYFSETQRNKGNFPGRFSGRQFSNSRSEMNVSTLELGDSALYLCASSPQSGTGGNEQFFGPGTRLTVL.

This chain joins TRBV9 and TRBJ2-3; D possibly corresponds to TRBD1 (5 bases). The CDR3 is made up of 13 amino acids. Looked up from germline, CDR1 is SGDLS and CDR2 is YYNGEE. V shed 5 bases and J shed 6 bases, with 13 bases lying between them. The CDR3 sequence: CASSKSGMDTQYF. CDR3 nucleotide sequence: TGTGCCAGCAGTAAATCAGGGATGGATACGCAGTATTTT.

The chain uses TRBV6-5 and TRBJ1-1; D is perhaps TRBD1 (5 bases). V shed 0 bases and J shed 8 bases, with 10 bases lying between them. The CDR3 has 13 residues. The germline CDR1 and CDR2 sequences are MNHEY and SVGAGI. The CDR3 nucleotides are TGTGCCAGCAGTTACTCTTTCGGGGGGGAAGCTTTCTTT. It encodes CASSYSFGGEAFF.

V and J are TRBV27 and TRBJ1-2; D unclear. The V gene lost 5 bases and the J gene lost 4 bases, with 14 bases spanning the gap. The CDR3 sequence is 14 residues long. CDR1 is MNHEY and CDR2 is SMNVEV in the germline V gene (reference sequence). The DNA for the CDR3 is TGTGCCAGCAGTCCCGAGTTCCCCGGCTATGGCTACACCTTC. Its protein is CASSPEFPGYGYTF.

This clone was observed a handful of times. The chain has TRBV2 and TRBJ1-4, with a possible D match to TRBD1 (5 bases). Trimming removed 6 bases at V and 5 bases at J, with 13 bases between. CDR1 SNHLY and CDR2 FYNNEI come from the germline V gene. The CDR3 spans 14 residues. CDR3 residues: CASSDRRGNEKLFF. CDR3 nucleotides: TGTGCCAGCAGCGATCGAAGGGGAAATGAAAAACTGTTTTTT.

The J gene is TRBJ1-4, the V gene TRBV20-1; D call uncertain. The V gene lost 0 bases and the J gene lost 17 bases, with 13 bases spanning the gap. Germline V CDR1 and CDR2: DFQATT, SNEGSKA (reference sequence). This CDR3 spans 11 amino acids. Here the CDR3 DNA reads TGCAGTGCTAGAGACGCACCGAGGGATTTTTTT. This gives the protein CSARDAPRDFF.

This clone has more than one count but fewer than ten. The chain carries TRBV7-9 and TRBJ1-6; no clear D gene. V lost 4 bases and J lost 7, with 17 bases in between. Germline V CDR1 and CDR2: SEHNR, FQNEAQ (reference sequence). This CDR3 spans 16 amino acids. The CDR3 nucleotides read TGTGCCAGCAGCTCCACTCCCCCCGGTGGAAATTCACCCCTCCACTTT. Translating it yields CASSSTPPGGNSPLHF.

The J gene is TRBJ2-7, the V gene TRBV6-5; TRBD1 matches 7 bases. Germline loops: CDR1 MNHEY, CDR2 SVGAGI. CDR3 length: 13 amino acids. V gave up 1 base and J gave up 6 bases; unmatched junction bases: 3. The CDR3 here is CASSYFSGGEQYF. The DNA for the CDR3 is TGTGCCAGCAGTTACTTCTCAGGGGGCGAGCAGTACTTC.

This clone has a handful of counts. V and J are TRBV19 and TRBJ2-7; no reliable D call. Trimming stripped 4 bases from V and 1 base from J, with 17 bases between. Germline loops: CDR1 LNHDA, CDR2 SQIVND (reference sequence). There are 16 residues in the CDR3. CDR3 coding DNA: TGTGCCAGTAGTAAGGTGTGGGGTCCTATGTCCTACGAGCAGTACTTC. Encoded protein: CASSKVWGPMSYEQYF.

DNA for the CDR3: TGTGCCAGCAGTGCCGACAGGGTGGACACCGGGGAGCTGTTTTTT. Residues: CASSADRVDTGELFF. The gene calls are TRBV27 and TRBJ2-2; TRBD1 matches at 7 bases. CDR3 length: 15 residues. The J segment lost 3 bases and the V segment lost 5 bases, leaving 6 bases of the junction unmatched. Germline-derived CDR1 and CDR2 are MNHEY and SMNVEV (reference sequence).

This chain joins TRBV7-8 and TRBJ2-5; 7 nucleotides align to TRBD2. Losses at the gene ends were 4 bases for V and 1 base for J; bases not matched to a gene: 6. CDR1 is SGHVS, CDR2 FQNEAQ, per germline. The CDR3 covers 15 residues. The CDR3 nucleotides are TGTGCCAGCAGCTGGGGGGACTACTCCCAAGAGACCCAGTACTTC. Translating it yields CASSWGDYSQETQYF.

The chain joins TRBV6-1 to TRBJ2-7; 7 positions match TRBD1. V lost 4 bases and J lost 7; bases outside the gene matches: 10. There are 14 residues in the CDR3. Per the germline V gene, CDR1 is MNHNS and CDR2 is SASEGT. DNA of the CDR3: TGTGCCAGCAGTGTGACAGGGTCTGAGAGGGAGCAGTACTTC. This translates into CASSVTGSEREQYF.

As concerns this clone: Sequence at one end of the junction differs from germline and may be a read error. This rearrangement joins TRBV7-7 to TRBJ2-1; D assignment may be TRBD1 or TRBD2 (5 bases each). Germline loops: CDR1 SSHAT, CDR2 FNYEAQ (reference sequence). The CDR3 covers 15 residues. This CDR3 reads CASSFGDRLYNEQFF. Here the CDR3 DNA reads TGTGCTAGCAGCTTCGGGGACCGGCTCTACAATGAGCAGTTCTTC.

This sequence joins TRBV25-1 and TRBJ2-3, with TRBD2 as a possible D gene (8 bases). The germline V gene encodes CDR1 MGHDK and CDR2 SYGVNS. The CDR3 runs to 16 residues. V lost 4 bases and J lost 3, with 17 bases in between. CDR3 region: CASSARQGLGTDTQYF. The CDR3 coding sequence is TGTGCCAGCAGTGCCCGACAGGGACTAGGAACAGATACGCAGTATTTT. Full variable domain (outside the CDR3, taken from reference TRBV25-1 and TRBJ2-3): EADIYQTPRYLVIGTGKKITLECSQTMGHDKMYWYQQDPGMELHLIHYSYGVNSTEKGDLSSESTVSRIRTEHFPLTLESARPSHTSQYLCASSARQGLGTDTQYFGPGTRLTVL.

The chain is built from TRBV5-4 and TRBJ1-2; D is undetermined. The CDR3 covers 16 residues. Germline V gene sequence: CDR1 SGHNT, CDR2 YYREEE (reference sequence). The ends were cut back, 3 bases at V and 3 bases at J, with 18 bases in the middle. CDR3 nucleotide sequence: TGTGCCAGCAGCTCAGCAGACACGGGCAGAGACTATGGCTACACCTTC. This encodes CASSSADTGRDYGYTF.

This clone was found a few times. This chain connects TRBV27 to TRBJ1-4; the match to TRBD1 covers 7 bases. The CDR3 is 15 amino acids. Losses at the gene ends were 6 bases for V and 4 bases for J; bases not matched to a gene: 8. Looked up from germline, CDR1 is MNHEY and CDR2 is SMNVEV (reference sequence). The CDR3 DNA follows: TGTGCCAGCAGGAAAGGGACAGTGCTTAATGAAAAACTGTTTTTT. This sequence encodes CASRKGTVLNEKLFF.

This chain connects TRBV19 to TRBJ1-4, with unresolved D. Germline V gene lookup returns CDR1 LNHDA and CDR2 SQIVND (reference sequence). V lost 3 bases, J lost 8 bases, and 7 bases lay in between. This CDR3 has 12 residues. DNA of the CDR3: TGTGCCAGTAGTATTTGGGGAGAAAAACTGTTTTTT. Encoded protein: CASSIWGEKLFF. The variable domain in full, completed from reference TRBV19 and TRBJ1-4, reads DGGITQSPKYLFRKEGQNVTLSCEQNLNHDAMYWYRQDPGQGLRLIYYSQIVNDFQKGDIAEGYSVSREKKESFPLTVTSAQKNPTAFYLCASSIWGEKLFFGSGTQLSVL.

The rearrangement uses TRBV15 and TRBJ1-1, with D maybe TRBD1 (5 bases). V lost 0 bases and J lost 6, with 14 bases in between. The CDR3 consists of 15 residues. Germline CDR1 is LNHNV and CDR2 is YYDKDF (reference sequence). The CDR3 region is CATSRDLGGIAEAFF. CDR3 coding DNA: TGTGCCACCAGCAGAGATTTGGGGGGGATCGCTGAAGCTTTCTTT.

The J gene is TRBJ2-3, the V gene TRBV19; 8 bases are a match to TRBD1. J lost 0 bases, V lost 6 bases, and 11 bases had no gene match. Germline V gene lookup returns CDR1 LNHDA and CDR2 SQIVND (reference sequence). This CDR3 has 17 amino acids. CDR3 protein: CASSSGTGGFSTDTQYF. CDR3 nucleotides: TGTGCCAGTAGCTCCGGGACAGGTGGATTTAGCACAGATACGCAGTATTTT.

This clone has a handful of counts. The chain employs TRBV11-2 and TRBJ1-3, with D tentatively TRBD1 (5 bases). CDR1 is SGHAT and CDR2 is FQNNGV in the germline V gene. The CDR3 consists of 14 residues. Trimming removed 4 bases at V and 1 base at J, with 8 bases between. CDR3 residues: CASSWDGSGNTIYF. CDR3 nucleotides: TGTGCCAGCAGCTGGGACGGTTCTGGAAACACCATATATTTT.

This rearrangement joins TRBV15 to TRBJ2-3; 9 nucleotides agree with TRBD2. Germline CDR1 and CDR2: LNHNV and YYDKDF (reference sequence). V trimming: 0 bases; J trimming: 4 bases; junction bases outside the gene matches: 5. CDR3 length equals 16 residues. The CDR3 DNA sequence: TGTGCCACCAGCAGAGAGATACGCGGGGGGGCAGATACGCAGTATTTT. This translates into CATSREIRGGADTQYF.

The chain's CDR3 is CASSLDGGDQETQYF. CDR3 in DNA: TGTGCCAGCAGCTTAGACGGGGGCGACCAAGAGACCCAGTACTTC. J is TRBJ2-5 and V is TRBV11-2; TRBD1 or TRBD2 may be the D gene (6 bases each). V lost 0 bases, J lost 0 bases, and 8 bases lay in between. Germline V CDR1 and CDR2: SGHAT, FQNNGV. The CDR3 spans 15 residues. Supplemented by reference TRBV11-2 and TRBJ2-5, the full variable domain reads EAGVAQSPRYKIIEKRQSVAFWCNPISGHATLYWYQQILGQGPKLLIQFQNNGVVDDSQLPKDRFSAERLKGVDSTLKIQPAKLEDSAVYLCASSLDGGDQETQYFGPGTRLLVL.